The entry below gives a single T cell receptor (beta chain) sequence along with its context. The protocol was immunoSEQ multiplex PCR, while the TCRdb copy is restricted to in-frame clones and leaves out a portion. Altogether some 290,000 clones are present, 90% being singletons, with the ten largest covering about 4.2%. Germline lookup yields CDR1 LGHDT and CDR2 YNNKEL (reference sequence). This CDR3 is 15 amino acids long. The V and J ends lost 1 base and 2 bases respectively, with 11 bases between them. This sample stems from a study of blood T cell repertoires in COVID-19. The chain has TRBV3-1 (or the pseudogene TRBV3-2) and TRBJ2-5, with unresolved D. This TCR came from a woman between 25 and 40 years old who had been exposed to COVID-19. The sequenced sample consisted of PBMCs or T cells enriched from blood (not recorded which). The CDR3 spells CASSQVYSPQETQYF. DNA for the CDR3: TGTGCCAGCAGCCAAGTTTATAGCCCACAAGAGACCCAGTACTTC.